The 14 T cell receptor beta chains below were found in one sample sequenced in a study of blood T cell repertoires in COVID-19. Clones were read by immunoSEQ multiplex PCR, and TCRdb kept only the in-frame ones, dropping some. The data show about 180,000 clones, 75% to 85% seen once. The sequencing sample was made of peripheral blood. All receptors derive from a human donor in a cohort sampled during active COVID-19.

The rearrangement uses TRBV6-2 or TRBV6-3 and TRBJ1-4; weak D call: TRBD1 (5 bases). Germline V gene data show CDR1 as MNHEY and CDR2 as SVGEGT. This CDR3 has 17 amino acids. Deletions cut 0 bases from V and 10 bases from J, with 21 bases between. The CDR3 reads CASSYSDHRRRDGKLFF. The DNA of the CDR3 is TGTGCCAGCAGTTACTCAGACCACAGGCGGAGGGATGGAAAACTGTTTTTT.

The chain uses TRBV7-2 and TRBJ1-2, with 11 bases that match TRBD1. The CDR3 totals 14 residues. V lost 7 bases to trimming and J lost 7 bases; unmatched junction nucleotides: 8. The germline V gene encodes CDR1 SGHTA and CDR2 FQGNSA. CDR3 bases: TGTGCCAGCACTCTTCGGGGACAGGGGGGTGGCTACACCTTC. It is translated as CASTLRGQGGGYTF.

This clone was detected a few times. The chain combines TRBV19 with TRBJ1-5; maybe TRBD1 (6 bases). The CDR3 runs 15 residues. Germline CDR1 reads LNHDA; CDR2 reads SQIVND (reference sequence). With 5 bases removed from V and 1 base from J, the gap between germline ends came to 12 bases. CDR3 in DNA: TGTGCCAGTAGTGTTACAGGGACAAGCAATCAGCCCCAGCATTTT. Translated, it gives CASSVTGTSNQPQHF.

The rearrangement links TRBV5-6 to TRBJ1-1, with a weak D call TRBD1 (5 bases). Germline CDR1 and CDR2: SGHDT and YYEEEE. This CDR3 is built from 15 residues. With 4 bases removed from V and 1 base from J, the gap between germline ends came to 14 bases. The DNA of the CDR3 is TGTGCCAGCAGCGCCGGGACTTTGGGGAACACTGAAGCTTTCTTT. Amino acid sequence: CASSAGTLGNTEAFF.

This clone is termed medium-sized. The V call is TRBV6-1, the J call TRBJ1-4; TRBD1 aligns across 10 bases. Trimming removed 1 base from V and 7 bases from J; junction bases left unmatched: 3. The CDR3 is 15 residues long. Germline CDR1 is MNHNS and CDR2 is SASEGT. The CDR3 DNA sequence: TGTGCCAGCAGTGAAGGGGACAGGGGAAGTGAAAAACTGTTTTTT. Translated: CASSEGDRGSEKLFF.

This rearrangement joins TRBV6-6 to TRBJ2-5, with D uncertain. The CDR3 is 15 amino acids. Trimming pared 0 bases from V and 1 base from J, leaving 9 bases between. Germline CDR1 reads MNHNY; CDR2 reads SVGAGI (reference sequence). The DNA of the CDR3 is TGTGCCAGCAGTTACTCCCCCTACGGCCAAGAGACCCAGTACTTC. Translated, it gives CASSYSPYGQETQYF.

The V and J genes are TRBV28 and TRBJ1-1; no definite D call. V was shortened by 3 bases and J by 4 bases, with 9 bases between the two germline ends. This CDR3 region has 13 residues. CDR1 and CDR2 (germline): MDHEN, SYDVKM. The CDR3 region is CASSLPGSTEAFF. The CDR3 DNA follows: TGTGCCAGCAGTTTGCCCGGGAGCACTGAAGCTTTCTTT.

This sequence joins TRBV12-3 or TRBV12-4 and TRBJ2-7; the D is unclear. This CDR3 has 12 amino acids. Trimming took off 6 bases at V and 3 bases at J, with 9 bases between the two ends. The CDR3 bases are TGTGCCAGCAGCCCATCAATCTACGAGCAGTACTTC. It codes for CASSPSIYEQYF.

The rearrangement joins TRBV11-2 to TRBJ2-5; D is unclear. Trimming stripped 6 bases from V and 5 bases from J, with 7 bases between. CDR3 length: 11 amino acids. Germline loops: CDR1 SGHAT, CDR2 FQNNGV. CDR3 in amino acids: CASRRLETQYF. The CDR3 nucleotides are TGTGCCAGCAGGAGGCTGGAGACCCAGTACTTC.

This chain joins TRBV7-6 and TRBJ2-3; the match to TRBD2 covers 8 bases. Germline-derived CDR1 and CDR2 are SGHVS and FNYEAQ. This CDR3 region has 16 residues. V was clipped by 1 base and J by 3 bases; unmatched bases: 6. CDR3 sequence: CASSLVVAGSTDTQYF. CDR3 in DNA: TGTGCCAGCAGCTTAGTGGTAGCGGGAAGTACAGATACGCAGTATTTT.

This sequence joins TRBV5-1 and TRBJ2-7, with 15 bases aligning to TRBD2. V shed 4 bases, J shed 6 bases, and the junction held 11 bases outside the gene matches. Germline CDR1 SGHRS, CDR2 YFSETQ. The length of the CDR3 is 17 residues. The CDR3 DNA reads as TGCGCCAGCAGCAAGGGACTAGCGGGAGGCCAAGGGGCCGAGCAGTACTTC. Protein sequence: CASSKGLAGGQGAEQYF.

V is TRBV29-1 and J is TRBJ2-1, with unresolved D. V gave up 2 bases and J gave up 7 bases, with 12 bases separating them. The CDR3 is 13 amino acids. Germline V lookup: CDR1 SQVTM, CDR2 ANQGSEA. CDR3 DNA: TGCAGCGTTGAACCCTCTGAGAGGAATGAGCAGTTCTTC. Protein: CSVEPSERNEQFF.

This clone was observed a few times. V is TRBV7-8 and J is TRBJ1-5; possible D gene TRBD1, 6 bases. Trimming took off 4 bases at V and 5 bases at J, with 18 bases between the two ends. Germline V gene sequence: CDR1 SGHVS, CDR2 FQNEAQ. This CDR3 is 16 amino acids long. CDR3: CASSSSHRERDQPQHF. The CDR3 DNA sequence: TGTGCCAGCAGCTCATCTCACAGGGAGAGGGATCAGCCCCAGCATTTT.

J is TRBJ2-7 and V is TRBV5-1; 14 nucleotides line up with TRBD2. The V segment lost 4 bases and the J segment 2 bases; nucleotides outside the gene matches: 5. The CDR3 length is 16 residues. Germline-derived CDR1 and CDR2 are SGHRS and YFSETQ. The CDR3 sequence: CASSTGLAGGTYEQYF. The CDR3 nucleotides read TGCGCCAGCAGCACCGGACTAGCGGGGGGCACCTACGAGCAGTACTTC.